Listed here are 6 T cell receptor beta chains from one sample, sequenced in a study of T cell repertoires in cytomegalovirus infection. TCRdb re-called the reads through MiXCR, storing one row per CDR3 protein. The data contain 700,000 to 950,000 distinct CDR3 sequences, 30% to 35% of them singletons. These TCRs are of unknown antigen specificity. The sequencing used cultured CD8+ T cells from PBMCs, collected from culture after CMV antigen stimulation. These receptor sequences come from a human donor in good health (CMV status not recorded). Some clones in this sample may be carry-over from other donors' samples.

The chain is built from TRBV6-6 and TRBJ1-1; 10 positions match TRBD1. CDR3 length: 17 amino acids. CDR1 MNHNY and CDR2 SVGAGI come from the germline V gene (reference sequence). Trimming removed 4 bases from V and 4 bases from J; junction bases left unmatched: 12. Here the CDR3 DNA reads TGTGCCAGCAGTTCCAACCCGGGACAGGGGCCGTTCACTGAAGCTTTCTTT. This codes for CASSSNPGQGPFTEAFF.

This clonotype appeared many times. The chain has TRBV6-5 and TRBJ2-7; D is possibly TRBD1 (5 bases). Looked up from germline, CDR1 is MNHEY and CDR2 is SVGAGI. The CDR3 loop spans 16 amino acids. V was trimmed by 1 base and J by 3 bases, leaving 16 bases between them. The CDR3 reads CASSYFTATENYEQYF. CDR3 sequence (DNA): TGTGCCAGCAGTTACTTCACCGCGACAGAAAACTACGAGCAGTACTTC.

A word on this clonotype: Lacking the conserved final phenylalanine or tryptophan, this CDR3 likely reflects a read error. The chain recombines TRBV11-2 with TRBJ2-7; D gene unclear. Trimming pared 3 bases from V and 6 bases from J, leaving 12 bases between. There are 13 residues in the CDR3. Germline V lookup: CDR1 SGHAT, CDR2 FQNNGV. CDR3 amino acids: CASSFEVFSEQYA. The CDR3 DNA reads as TGTGCCAGCAGCTTTGAGGTGTTCAGCGAGCAGTACGCC.

This clonotype was observed a few times. The V call is TRBV6-1, the J call TRBJ2-5, with D hard to call. The CDR3 spans 10 residues. From germline, CDR1 is MNHNS and CDR2 SASEGT. Trimming stripped 11 bases from V and 2 bases from J, with 6 bases between. In DNA, the CDR3 is TGTGCCGCACAGCAAGAGACCCAGTACTTC. It yields the protein CAAQQETQYF.

This chain joins TRBV6-2 or TRBV6-3 and TRBJ1-5; D possibly corresponds to TRBD1 (5 bases). The length of the CDR3 is 15 residues. CDR1 and CDR2 from the germline V gene are MNHEY and SVGEGT. Deletions cut 7 bases from V and 4 bases from J, with 17 bases between. CDR3 in amino acids: CASKNAGRANQPQHF. The CDR3 DNA reads TGTGCCAGCAAGAACGCGGGCAGGGCTAATCAGCCCCAGCATTTT.

The gene calls are TRBV7-6 and TRBJ2-1; no definite D call. The CDR3 length is 13 residues. V was shortened by 6 bases and J by 5 bases, with 11 bases between the two germline ends. Germline assignment: CDR1 SGHVS and CDR2 FNYEAQ. Here the CDR3 DNA reads TGTGCCAGCAGGCGCTCTAGTGACAATGAGCAGTTCTTC. The encoded protein is CASRRSSDNEQFF. Full variable domain (missing parts from reference TRBV7-6 and TRBJ2-1): GAGVSQSPRYKVTKRGQDVALRCDPISGHVSLYWYRQALGQGPEFLTYFNYEAQQDKSGLPNDRFSAERPEGSISTLTIQRTEQRDSAMYRCASRRSSDNEQFFGPGTRLTVL.